Sequencing of this T cell receptor (beta chain) was carried out in a study of T-cell memory formation after mild COVID-19. Study context: Largely donor-specific sequence clusters came from two donors. Study-level findings and limits: Some clones that responded turned up in pre-infection memory, which suggests that cross-reactive memory joined in. From day 15 to 85, contracting clones were balanced between CD4 and CD8, whereas later expanders leaned toward CD4+.

The authors produced TCR alpha and TCR beta cDNA libraries with sample barcodes and UMIs by 5'RACE using constant-segment primers. TCRdb reprocessed the 5' RACE reads with MiXCR, giving one entry per CDR3 protein. The sample holds around 340,000 distinct CDR3 sequences, roughly 15% seen once. CDR1 MGHRA and CDR2 YSYEKL come from the germline V gene. This CDR3 spans 22 amino acids. V lost 1 base and J 1 base, leaving 26 bases between the germline ends. About this clonotype: Its cognate antigen is unknown.

The rearrangement joins TRBV4-1 to TRBJ2-6; possible D gene TRBD1, 6 bases. The sequence came from a man aged 18-30 years who had mild COVID-19 (a few samples of this study predate the infection). Cell type and time point are not known. Source material: PBMCs or a T cell subset sorted from them (not recorded which). CDR3: CASSQVPVNRQGYKSGANVLTF. The CDR3 nucleotides are TGCGCCAGCAGCCAAGTTCCAGTAAACCGGCAGGGGTATAAGTCTGGGGCCAACGTCCTGACTTTC.